This T cell receptor (beta chain) comes out of a study of T cell repertoires in cytomegalovirus infection. Study background: Indications of both CMV infection and matching HLA type were provided by public TCR beta signatures. Study results and limitations: Across the ex vivo response, the dominant clonotypes were HLA-C-restricted CMV-specific TCR beta clonotypes. Carriers of CMV and the relevant HLA type were discriminated by public TCR beta frequency.

TCRdb itself ran the reads through MiXCR, one entry per CDR3 protein. The profile shows roughly 920,000 distinct CDR3 sequences, roughly 30% of them singletons. The CDR3 extends over 18 amino acids. The junction had 7 bases not matched to a gene; V was cut back by 2 bases and J by 0 bases. Germline CDR1 reads LNHDA; CDR2 reads SQIVND (reference sequence). This clonotype was observed once. As yet, its antigen is unknown. This material consisted of cultured CD8+ T cells from PBMCs, taken from culture after CMV antigen stimulation. The rearrangement links TRBV19 to TRBJ2-6, with 7 bases matching TRBD1. The receptor was derived from a human donor in good health (CMV status not recorded). Some clones in this sample may be carry-over from other donors' samples. CDR3 in amino acids: CASSILDRADSGANVLTF. CDR3 bases: TGTGCCAGTAGTATACTTGACAGGGCCGACTCTGGGGCCAACGTCCTGACTTTC. Supplemented by reference TRBV19 and TRBJ2-6, the full variable domain reads DGGITQSPKYLFRKEGQNVTLSCEQNLNHDAMYWYRQDPGQGLRLIYYSQIVNDFQKGDIAEGYSVSREKKESFPLTVTSAQKNPTAFYLCASSILDRADSGANVLTFGAGSRLTVL.